Listed below are T cell receptor beta chains from one sample, sequenced in a study of shared clonotypes between healthy human individuals. Data came from immunoSEQ multiplex PCR; TCRdb stores just in-frame clones and leaves some out. The table shows approximately 500,000 clones, with 79% occurring only once. The sequencing input was PBMCs. The receptors originated from a middle-aged woman in good health. Some clones in this sample may be carry-over from other donors' samples. Both conserved end residues are part of each CDR3. The order of the fields is D gene, clone size, CDR3 length, V gene, J gene, CDR3 protein, CDR3 DNA. The D gene is left open where the match is weak. The size field is filled for only some rows; it gives once, few, many or a size class.

-	few	14	TRBV6-5	TRBJ1-5	CASSYRRDNQPQHF	TGTGCCAGCAGTTACCGACGGGACAATCAGCCCCAGCATTTT
TRBD1	few	15	TRBV2	TRBJ2-5	CASKSQTGMRETQYF	TGTGCCAGCAAGTCCCAGACAGGGATGAGGGAGACCCAGTACTTC
TRBD2	-	15	TRBV11-3	TRBJ2-2	CASSPTSGSTGELFF	TGTGCCAGCAGCCCGACTAGCGGGAGTACCGGGGAGCTGTTTTTT
-	-	15	TRBV9	TRBJ1-5	CASSQQPYSNQPQHF	TGTGCCAGCAGCCAACAGCCTTATAGCAATCAGCCCCAGCATTTT
TRBD2	few	14	TRBV5-1	TRBJ2-7	CASSLSSGAYEQYF	TGCGCCAGCAGCTTGTCTAGCGGGGCCTACGAGCAGTACTTC
TRBD1	-	16	TRBV5-6	TRBJ2-1	CASSSTGGTIYYEQFF	TGTGCCAGCAGCTCAACAGGGGGGACAATATACTATGAGCAGTTCTTC
-	-	17	TRBV7-9	TRBJ2-1	CASSLAATPRSYNEQFF	TGTGCCAGCAGCTTAGCCGCGACCCCTCGCTCCTACAATGAGCAGTTCTTC
TRBD1	-	14	TRBV19	TRBJ1-4	CASSPQTGVEKLFF	TGTGCCAGTAGTCCGCAGACAGGGGTTGAAAAACTGTTTTTT
-	-	14	TRBV2	TRBJ1-1	CASSALTMNTEAFF	TGTGCCAGCAGTGCCCTCACTATGAACACTGAAGCTTTCTTT
-	-	15	TRBV5-1	TRBJ2-1	CASSLVAGVYNEQFF	TGCGCCAGCAGCTTAGTGGCAGGGGTTTACAATGAGCAGTTCTTC
-	-	12	TRBV30	TRBJ2-7	CAWSVNRIEQYF	TGTGCCTGGAGTGTAAACCGGATTGAGCAGTACTTC
TRBD2	-	16	TRBV5-8	TRBJ2-5	CASSIRMISGSKTQYF	TGTGCCAGCAGCATAAGAATGATTAGCGGGAGCAAGACCCAGTACTTC
TRBD1	-	15	TRBV19	TRBJ2-1	CASSIRGQGANEQFF	TGTGCCAGTAGTATAAGGGGACAGGGGGCAAATGAGCAGTTCTTC
TRBD2	-	16	TRBV18	TRBJ2-1	CASSPRISGTYNEQFF	TGTGCCAGCTCACCACGGATTAGCGGGACGTACAATGAGCAGTTCTTC
-	few	13	TRBV7-9	TRBJ2-2	CASSSQAPGELFF	TGTGCCAGCAGCTCCCAGGCCCCCGGGGAGCTGTTTTTT
-	few	12	TRBV6-1	TRBJ2-7	CASKDRFYEQYF	TGTGCCAGCAAAGACAGGTTCTACGAGCAGTACTTC
TRBD1	-	15	TRBV28	TRBJ1-6	CASSLTDRGGSPLHF	TGTGCCAGCAGTTTAACGGACAGGGGCGGTTCACCCCTCCACTTT
-	-	13	TRBV19	TRBJ2-2	CASSIVRGRELFF	TGTGCCAGTAGTATAGTACGAGGACGGGAGCTGTTTTTT
-	-	14	TRBV9	TRBJ1-1	CASSVGGRGTEAFF	TGTGCCAGCAGCGTAGGGGGCCGGGGGACTGAAGCTTTCTTT
-	once	13	TRBV5-6	TRBJ2-3	CASTMGGADTQYF	TGTGCCAGCACCATGGGGGGCGCAGATACGCAGTATTTT
-	-	13	TRBV28	TRBJ2-7	CASTIGDSYEQYF	TGTGCCAGCACGATAGGCGACTCCTACGAGCAGTACTTC
-	-	16	TRBV7-2	TRBJ1-3	CASSLAGAPSGNTIYF	TGTGCCAGCAGCTTAGCGGGGGCTCCCTCTGGAAACACCATATATTTT